Below, 8 T cell receptor beta chains from the same sample are listed, as sequenced in a study of blood T cell repertoires in COVID-19. Repertoires were generated with immunoSEQ multiplex PCR, while TCRdb's copy carries only in-frame clones and drops some. This table holds 100,000 to 150,000 clones, roughly 72% found once. Sequenced sample: peripheral blood. The receptors stem from a man between 60 and 75 years old with acute or convalescent COVID-19.

V is TRBV6-1 and J is TRBJ1-1, with TRBD1 as a possible D gene (5 bases). CDR1 is MNHNS and CDR2 is SASEGT in the germline V gene. V lost 3 bases and J lost 3, with 20 bases in between. The CDR3 runs to 17 residues. CDR3 in DNA: TGTGCCAGCAGTGACGAAGCTCGGGGGTATCCGGACACTGAAGCTTTCTTT. It is translated as CASSDEARGYPDTEAFF.

The chain has TRBV7-3 and TRBJ2-2; 9 bases match TRBD1. CDR3 size: 16 residues. The germline CDR1 and CDR2 sequences are SGHTA and FQGTGA. V shed 5 bases, J shed 4 bases, and the junction held 8 bases outside the gene matches. The CDR3 loop is CASSGTGPGGTGELFF. The CDR3 coding sequence is TGTGCCAGCAGCGGGACAGGGCCCGGGGGCACCGGGGAGCTGTTTTTT.

This chain connects TRBV5-1 to TRBJ1-2; a possible D gene is TRBD1 (5 bases). Per germline, CDR1 SGHRS and CDR2 YFSETQ. The CDR3 covers 13 residues. V dropped 5 bases and J dropped 1 base, with 9 bases sitting between them. Here the CDR3 DNA reads TGCGCCAGCAGAAAAGACAGTAACTATGGCTACACCTTC. Translated, it gives CASRKDSNYGYTF.

This clone showed up just a few times. The chain couples TRBV6-5 to TRBJ2-7; 7 bases fit TRBD1. In germline, CDR1 is MNHEY, CDR2 SVGAGI. After removal of 7 bases from V and 2 bases from J, the junction contained 11 bases not matched to a gene. This CDR3 comprises 15 residues. The CDR3 bases are TGTGCCAGCAATCCGGCCCTAAGGGGGCCCTACGAGCAGTACTTC. Translating it yields CASNPALRGPYEQYF.

The chain has TRBV6-5 and TRBJ2-5; no reliable D call. The CDR3 loop spans 13 amino acids. Per germline, CDR1 MNHEY and CDR2 SVGAGI. Trimming took 8 bases from V and 3 from J, leaving 13 bases between them. CDR3 sequence: CASEARLKETQYF. CDR3 sequence (DNA): TGTGCCAGCGAGGCCAGACTGAAAGAGACCCAGTACTTC.

In its sample, this clone was seen a few times. The genes are TRBV24-1 and TRBJ1-1, with 7 bases that match TRBD1. CDR1 is KGHDR and CDR2 is SFDVKD in the germline V gene. Unmatched junction bases numbered 1, after V lost 7 bases and J lost 0 bases. CDR3 length equals 13 residues. In DNA form, the CDR3 reads TGTGCCACCAGGGACAGGATGAACACTGAAGCTTTCTTT. Translated: CATRDRMNTEAFF.

The V and J genes are TRBV12-3 or TRBV12-4 and TRBJ1-1, with D uncertain. V shed 5 bases and J shed 8 bases, with 12 bases lying between them. This CDR3 is 12 amino acids long. The chain's CDR3 is CASSRSVREAFF. For the CDR3, the DNA is TGTGCCAGCAGTCGATCCGTGAGAGAAGCTTTCTTT.

The gene calls are TRBV5-1 and TRBJ1-2; tentative D call: TRBD1 (6 bases). This CDR3 contains 14 residues. The V and J ends lost 1 base and 4 bases respectively, with 11 bases between them. Germline CDR1 is SGHRS and CDR2 is YFSETQ. In nucleotides, the CDR3 is TGCGCCAGCAGCTTGCAGGGGTCGAGCTATGGCTACACCTTC. It yields the protein CASSLQGSSYGYTF.